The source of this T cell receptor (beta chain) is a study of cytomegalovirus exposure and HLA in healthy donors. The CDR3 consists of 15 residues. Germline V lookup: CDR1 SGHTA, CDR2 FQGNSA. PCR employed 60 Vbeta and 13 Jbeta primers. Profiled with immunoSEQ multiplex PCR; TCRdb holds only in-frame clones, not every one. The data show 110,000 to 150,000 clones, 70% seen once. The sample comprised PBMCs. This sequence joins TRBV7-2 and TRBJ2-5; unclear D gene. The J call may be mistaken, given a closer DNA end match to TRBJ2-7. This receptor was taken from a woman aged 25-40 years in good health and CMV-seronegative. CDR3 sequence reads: CASSLGASRSYEQYF. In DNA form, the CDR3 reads TGTGCCAGCAGCTTAGGGGCCAGCCGGTCCTACGAGCAGTACTTC.